The 5 T cell receptor beta chains presented below share a single source sample, sequenced in a study of read filtering for tumor transcriptome and immune sequencing (dated by TCRdb to 2018 to 2021). The instrument was an Illumina HiSeq 4000. TCR libraries were built from 400 ng RNA with the Immunoverse kit, using molecular barcoded adaptors covering alpha/delta and beta/gamma chains. Clones were called with MiXCR by TCRdb after fastp trimmed the public reads at Q25, and only in-frame beta chains were retained. CDR3 protein sequences are deduplicated, and each keeps its most common genes and DNA. The table for this sample lists around 50,000 distinct CDR3 sequences; roughly 19% of them were counted only once. Jointly, the top ten make up about a sixth of the sample. The sequenced material came from a population of CD138-negative cells sorted from bone marrow. The cell subset or site tag for this specimen amounts to: bone marrow mononuclear cells depleted of CD138+ plasma/myeloma cells by negative magnetic selection. The receptors were gathered from a donor over 35 with multiple myeloma.

A note on this clonotype: A read error may produce the germline difference seen at one junction end. J is TRBJ1-4 and V is TRBV7-6, with 7 bases fitting TRBD1. The CDR3 sequence is 16 residues long. Germline V lookup: CDR1 SGHVS, CDR2 FNYEAQ. In nucleotides, the CDR3 is TGTGCCAGCAGCTTAGGATTCGGGCAGGGGGAAGAAAAACTGTCCTTT. Translation: CASSLGFGQGEEKLSF. The full variable domain, in which reference TRBV7-6 and TRBJ1-4 provide the parts outside the CDR3, is GAGVSQSPRYKVTKRGQDVALRCDPISGHVSLYWYRQALGQGPEFLTYFNYEAQQDKSGLPNDRFSAERPEGSISTLTIQRTEQRDSAMYRCASSLGFGQGEEKLSFGSGTQLSVL.

This clonotype showed up just once. This may come from a read error, since a much larger clone is one base off. V gene TRBV12-3 or TRBV12-4 combines with J gene TRBJ1-5, with 9 bases that match TRBD1. The CDR3 is made up of 15 amino acids. The CDR3 bases are TGTTCCAGCAGTCCGTCGGGACAGGGACGTCAGCCCCAGCATTTT. Translation gives CSSSPSGQGRQPQHF.

This clonotype has a count of ten or more. This chain uses TRBV5-5 with TRBJ1-6; tentative D call: TRBD1 (5 bases). The V end was cut by 1 base, the J end by 9 bases, with 14 bases between. This CDR3 spans 15 amino acids. CDR1 is SGHKS and CDR2 is YYEKEE in the germline V gene (reference sequence). CDR3 DNA: TGTGCCAGCAGCTTGACTCTAGGGGTTGCTTCACCCCTCCACTTT. As protein: CASSLTLGVASPLHF.

V and J are TRBV2 and TRBJ2-5; 8 bases agree with TRBD1. The J call may be mistaken, given a closer DNA end match to TRBJ2-1. Germline CDR1 reads SNHLY; CDR2 reads FYNNEI. The CDR3 is 14 residues long. The chain's CDR3 is CASKTGDGQETQFF. The CDR3 nucleotides read TGTGCCAGCAAGACAGGGGACGGCCAAGAGACCCAGTTCTTC.

The genes are TRBV5-1 and TRBJ1-1; D is unresolved. The germline gives CDR1 SGHRS, CDR2 YFSETQ. The CDR3 is 14 amino acids. Deletions cut 1 base from V and 1 base from J, with 8 bases between. DNA of the CDR3: TGCGCCAGCAGCTTGTCTGCAGAGAACACTGAAGCTTTCTTT. This translates into CASSLSAENTEAFF.